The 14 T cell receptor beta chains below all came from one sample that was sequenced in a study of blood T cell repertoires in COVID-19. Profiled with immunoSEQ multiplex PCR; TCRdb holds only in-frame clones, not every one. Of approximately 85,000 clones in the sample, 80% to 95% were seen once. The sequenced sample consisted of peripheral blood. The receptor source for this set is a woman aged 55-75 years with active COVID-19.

The CDR3 loop reads CASSFGTSGGGETQYF. The DNA of the CDR3 is TGTGCCAGCAGCTTCGGCACTAGCGGGGGAGGAGAGACCCAGTACTTC. The chain employs TRBV5-4 and TRBJ2-5, with 11 bases lining up with TRBD2. The V segment lost 2 bases and the J segment 4 bases; nucleotides outside the gene matches: 7. Germline CDR1 is SGHNT and CDR2 is YYREEE (reference sequence). The CDR3 covers 16 residues.

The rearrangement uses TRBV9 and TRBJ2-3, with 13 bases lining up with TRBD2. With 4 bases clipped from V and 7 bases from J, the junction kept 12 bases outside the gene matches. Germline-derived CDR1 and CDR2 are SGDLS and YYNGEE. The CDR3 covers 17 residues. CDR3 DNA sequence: TGTGCCAGCAGCTCACGGACTAGCGGGAGATCCCTTAATACGCAGTATTTT. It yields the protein CASSSRTSGRSLNTQYF. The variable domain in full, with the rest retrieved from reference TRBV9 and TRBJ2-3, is DSGVTQTPKHLITATGQRVTLRCSPRSGDLSVYWYQQSLDQGLQFLIQYYNGEERAKGNILERFSAQQFPDLHSELNLSSLELGDSALYFCASSSRTSGRSLNTQYFGPGTRLTVL.

This CDR3 reads CASSLGQGPFSYNEQFF. CDR3 nucleotide sequence: TGTGCCAGCAGTCTCGGACAGGGCCCTTTTAGCTACAATGAGCAGTTCTTC. The chain carries TRBV28 and TRBJ2-1; 8 positions match TRBD1. This CDR3 is 17 amino acids long. With V trimmed by 5 bases and J by 3 bases, 12 bases remained unmatched. The germline V gene encodes CDR1 MDHEN and CDR2 SYDVKM.

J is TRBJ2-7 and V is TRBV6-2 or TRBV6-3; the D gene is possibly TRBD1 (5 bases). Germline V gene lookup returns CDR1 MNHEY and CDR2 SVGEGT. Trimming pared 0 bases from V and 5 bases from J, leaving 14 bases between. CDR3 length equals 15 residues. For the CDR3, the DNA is TGTGCCAGCAGTTACTCGAGTCCAGGGCGGCACGAGCAGTACTTC. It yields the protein CASSYSSPGRHEQYF.

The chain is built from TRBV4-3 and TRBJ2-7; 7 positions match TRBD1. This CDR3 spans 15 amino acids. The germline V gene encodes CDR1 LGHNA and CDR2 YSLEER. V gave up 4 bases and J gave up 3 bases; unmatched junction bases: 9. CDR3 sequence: CASSRHRGRHYEQYF. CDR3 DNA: TGCGCCAGCAGCCGCCACAGGGGAAGGCACTACGAGCAGTACTTC.

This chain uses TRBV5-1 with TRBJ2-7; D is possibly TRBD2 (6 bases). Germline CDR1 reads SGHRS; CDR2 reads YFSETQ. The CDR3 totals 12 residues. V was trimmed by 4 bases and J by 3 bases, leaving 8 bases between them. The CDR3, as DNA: TGCGCCAGCAGCGCCGGGGGCTACGAGCAGTACTTC. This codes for CASSAGGYEQYF. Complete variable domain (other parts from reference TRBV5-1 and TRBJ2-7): KAGVTQTPRYLIKTRGQQVTLSCSPISGHRSVSWYQQTPGQGLQFLFEYFSETQRNKGNFPGRFSGRQFSNSRSEMNVSTLELGDSALYLCASSAGGYEQYFGPGTRLTVT.

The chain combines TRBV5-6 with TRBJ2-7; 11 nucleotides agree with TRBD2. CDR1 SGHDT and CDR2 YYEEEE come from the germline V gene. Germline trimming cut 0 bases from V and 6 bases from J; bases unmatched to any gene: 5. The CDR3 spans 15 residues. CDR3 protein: CASSLVLAGGAEQYF. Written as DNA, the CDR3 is TGTGCCAGCAGCTTGGTTCTAGCGGGAGGTGCCGAGCAGTACTTC.

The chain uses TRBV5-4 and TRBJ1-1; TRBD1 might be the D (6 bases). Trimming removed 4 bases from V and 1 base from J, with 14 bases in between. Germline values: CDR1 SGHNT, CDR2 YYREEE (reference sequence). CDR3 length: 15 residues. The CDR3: CASSPKQGKNTEAFF. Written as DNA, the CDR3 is TGTGCCAGCAGCCCTAAACAGGGAAAGAACACTGAAGCTTTCTTT. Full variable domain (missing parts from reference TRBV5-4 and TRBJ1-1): ETGVTQSPTHLIKTRGQQVTLRCSSQSGHNTVSWYQQALGQGPQFIFQYYREEENGRGNFPPRFSGLQFPNYSSELNVNALELDDSALYLCASSPKQGKNTEAFFGQGTRLTVV.

The CDR3 DNA sequence: TGTGCCAGCAGTGACTCCGACAGGGGGCATTCACCCCTCCACTTT. It translates to CASSDSDRGHSPLHF. The chain recombines TRBV6-4 with TRBJ1-6, with TRBD1 identical over 10 bases. Germline V gene sequence: CDR1 MRHNA, CDR2 SNTAGT. CDR3 length: 15 amino acids. After removal of 0 bases from V and 8 bases from J, the junction contained 1 base not matched to a gene.

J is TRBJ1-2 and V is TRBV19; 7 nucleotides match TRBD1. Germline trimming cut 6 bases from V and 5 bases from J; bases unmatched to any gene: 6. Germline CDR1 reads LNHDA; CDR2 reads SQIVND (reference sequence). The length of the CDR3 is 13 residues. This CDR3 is CASSQDRPYGYTF. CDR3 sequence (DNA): TGTGCCAGTAGCCAGGACAGGCCGTATGGCTACACCTTC.

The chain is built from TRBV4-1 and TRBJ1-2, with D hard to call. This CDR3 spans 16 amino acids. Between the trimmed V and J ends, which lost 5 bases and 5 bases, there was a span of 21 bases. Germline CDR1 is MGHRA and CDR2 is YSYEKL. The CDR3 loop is CASSRWARPSGYGYTF. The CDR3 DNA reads TGCGCCAGCAGCAGGTGGGCACGGCCTTCGGGGTATGGCTACACCTTC.

This chain's CDR3 is CASSLGQAYNSPLHF. In DNA, the CDR3 is TGTGCCAGCAGCTTAGGGCAGGCCTATAATTCACCCCTCCACTTT. The V gene is TRBV7-6, the J gene TRBJ1-6; D gene uncertain. Trimming removed 1 base at V and 2 bases at J, with 6 bases between. Germline V gene sequence: CDR1 SGHVS, CDR2 FNYEAQ. CDR3 length equals 15 residues.

The CDR3 nucleotides are TGTGCACACGAGGACGGACAGAGGGAGACCCAGTACTTC. Protein: CAHEDGQRETQYF. This chain connects TRBV28 to TRBJ2-5; possibly TRBD1 for D (6 bases). CDR3 length: 13 residues. From germline, CDR1 is MDHEN and CDR2 SYDVKM. The full variable domain, with the rest looked up from reference TRBV28 and TRBJ2-5, is DVKVTQSSRYLVKRTGEKVFLECVQDMDHENMFWYRQDPGLGLRLIYFSYDVKMKEKGDIPEGYSVSREKKERFSLILESASTNQTSMYLCAHEDGQRETQYFGPGTRLLVL.

The CDR3 DNA is TGTGCCACCAGTGATTACCCGGGTCGCGGGAGCTCCTACAATGAGCAGTTCTTC. This gives the protein CATSDYPGRGSSYNEQFF. The gene calls are TRBV24-1 and TRBJ2-1; 7 positions match TRBD2. V was pared by 2 bases and J by 0 bases, with 9 bases of the junction left unmatched. Germline CDR1 is KGHDR and CDR2 is SFDVKD. The CDR3 has 18 amino acids.